This T cell receptor beta chain was identified during a study of human T cells and chemical hapten exposure. MiXCR was run by TCRdb on the RACE reads, yielding one entry per CDR3 protein. The sample contains 69,000 or so distinct CDR3 sequences, about a tenth of which appear only once. Documented time point: patch test 2, 6 weeks after DPC sensitization. The treatment here: therapeutic diphenylcyclopropenone sensitization with weekly scalp DPC. This clonotype has only a few counts. Germline V gene lookup returns CDR1 MNHEY and CDR2 SMNVEV (reference sequence). The ends were cut back, 8 bases at V and 2 bases at J, with 15 bases in the middle. The CDR3 runs 15 residues.

The sequence was collected from a woman in her 50s with alopecia areata. Some clones in this sample may be carry-over from other donors' samples. Sequencing was performed on whole blood, taken in connection with sensitization to the hapten diphenylcyclopropenone (DPC). This chain links TRBV27 with TRBJ1-4, with TRBD1 as a possible D gene (6 bases). CDR3 loop: CASGLAGATNEKLFF. The CDR3 bases are TGTGCCAGCGGCCTAGCAGGGGCCACTAATGAAAAACTGTTTTTT.